These T cell receptor beta chains were read from a single sample in a study of cytomegalovirus exposure and HLA in healthy donors. The data were produced by immunoSEQ multiplex PCR, yet TCRdb's version contains in-frame clones alone and is incomplete. The repertoire includes some 180,000 clones, about four fifths of them detected once, and approximately 1.8% sits in the top ten. Sequenced: PBMCs. These receptor sequences come from a man between 35 and 55 years old in good health and CMV-seropositive. The CDR3 runs from the conserved cysteine through the conserved F or W. The D gene is left open where the match is weak. Some rows have no size entry. The others give once, few or many, or a class for an expanded clone.

abundance	d_gene	v_gene	j_gene	CDR3nt	CDR3aa
.	.	TRBV29-1	TRBJ2-7	TGCAGCGTGATGGCGGGGGCTAGCTCCTACGAGCAGTACTTC	CSVMAGASSYEQYF
once	.	TRBV30	TRBJ2-4	TGTGCCTGGAGTGTAAGGGGTTTGAACAGTCAGTACTTC	CAWSVRGLNSQYF
.	.	TRBV18	TRBJ2-5	TGTGCCAGCTCACCCATGTCCAGCCAAGAGACCCAGTACTTC	CASSPMSSQETQYF
.	.	TRBV5-1	TRBJ2-5	TGCGCCAGCAGCTTCTTGGACAGAGAAGAGACCCAGTACTTC	CASSFLDREETQYF
.	.	TRBV7-6	TRBJ2-5	TGTGCCAGCAGCCCCCCGGGGATGGAGACCCAGTACTTC	CASSPPGMETQYF
once	.	TRBV21-1	TRBJ2-1	TGTGCCAGCAGCAAACGATGGCGGGGGTTATACAATGAGCAGTTCTTC	CASSKRWRGLYNEQFF
.	.	TRBV6-5	TRBJ2-1	TGTGCCAGCAGGACCGACAGCCCACACAATGAGCAGTTCTTC	CASRTDSPHNEQFF
.	.	TRBV7-9	TRBJ2-1	TGTGCCAGCAGCTTCCGACAGTTCAATGAGCAGTTCTTC	CASSFRQFNEQFF
.	.	TRBV5-5	TRBJ1-1	TGTGCCAGCAGTTACTCGGGGTCTGAAGCTTTCTTT	CASSYSGSEAFF
few	.	TRBV5-1	TRBJ2-2	TGCGCCAGCAGCGGATCGACTAGCGGGGAGCTGTTTTTT	CASSGSTSGELFF
.	.	TRBV15	TRBJ1-2	TGTGCCACCAGCCCGCGGACAGCACCTAACTATGGCTACACCTTC	CATSPRTAPNYGYTF
once	.	TRBV7-9	TRBJ2-5	TGTGCCAGCGAACGGCAGGGAATTATAGAGACCCAGTACTTC	CASERQGIIETQYF
.	TRBD1	TRBV10-3	TRBJ1-3	TGTGCCACGCGACAGGGGACGGAAGGAAACACCATATATTTT	CATRQGTEGNTIYF
.	TRBD2	TRBV5-8	TRBJ2-1	TGTGCCAGCAGCTTGAGCGGGAGGCCCTCCTACAATGAGCAGTTCTTC	CASSLSGRPSYNEQFF
.	.	TRBV19	TRBJ1-1	TGTGCCAGTAGTATGATACCGGGACAGAACACTGAAGCTTTCTTT	CASSMIPGQNTEAFF
once	.	TRBV10-2	TRBJ1-2	TGCGCCAGTTGTCCTCTGGGCGTTCACTATGGCTACACCTTC	CASCPLGVHYGYTF
.	TRBD2	TRBV27	TRBJ2-1	TGTGCCACGGGGGGAGGGGCAGGCAATGAGCAGTTCTTC	CATGGGAGNEQFF
.	TRBD1	TRBV5-1	TRBJ2-1	TGCGCCAGCAGCTTGGCAGGACAGGGTTATGAGCAGTTCTTC	CASSLAGQGYEQFF
.	TRBD1	TRBV15	TRBJ1-5	TGTGCCACCAGCTCTGGGCAGGGGGCAGGTCAGCCCCAGCATTTT	CATSSGQGAGQPQHF
.	TRBD2	TRBV20-1	TRBJ2-7	TGCAGTGGCGGGAGTATCCGCGAGCAGTACTTC	CSGGSIREQYF
.	.	TRBV6-5	TRBJ1-1	TGTGCCAGCAGGGCGGAGGATCTACCTAACACTGAAGCTTTCTTT	CASRAEDLPNTEAFF
.	TRBD2	TRBV4-2	TRBJ2-3	TGTGCCAGCAGCCAGCGAACAGCGGCTAGCGGTGGCACAGATACGCAGTATTTT	CASSQRTAASGGTDTQYF
.	.	TRBV27	TRBJ1-1	TGTGCCAGCAGTTTATTTCGGGGGACTGAAGCTTTCTTT	CASSLFRGTEAFF
.	.	TRBV9	TRBJ2-7	TGTGCCAGCGGCCCGGGGGGCGGGAGCTTCTCCTACGAGCAGTACTTC	CASGPGGGSFSYEQYF
.	TRBD2	TRBV2	TRBJ2-5	TGTGCCAGCGGAGGCCGGACTAGTCGTGGGCAGTACTTC	CASGGRTSRGQYF
.	.	TRBV5-6	TRBJ1-1	TGTGCCAGCAGCTTGGGGTGGCAGGGATCGACTGAAGCTTTCTTT	CASSLGWQGSTEAFF
once	TRBD1	TRBV6-5	TRBJ2-7	TGTGCCAGCAAAGGGACAGGGGCGACCTACGAGCAGTACTTC	CASKGTGATYEQYF
.	TRBD2	TRBV14	TRBJ2-5	TGTGCCAGCAGCCTACTAGCGGGAGGGCCGGAGGAGACCCAGTACTTC	CASSLLAGGPEETQYF
.	.	TRBV6-1	TRBJ2-5	TGTGCCAGCAGTGGTGACCCGATATCCCGGGGGGCCCATGCTGAGACCCAGTACTTC	CASSGDPISRGAHAETQYF
few	TRBD2	TRBV7-6	TRBJ2-6	TGTGCCAGCAGCCTACGACTAGCGGGAGCGGGTTCTGGGGCCAACGTCCTGACTTTC	CASSLRLAGAGSGANVLTF
.	.	TRBV27	TRBJ2-6	TGTGCCAGCAGTCCCCGGAGGGGCTCTGGGGCCAACGTCCTGACTTTC	CASSPRRGSGANVLTF
.	TRBD2	TRBV5-5	TRBJ2-7	TGTGCCAGCAGCCGGGGGGGAGGGTTAAGCAACGAGCAGTACTTC	CASSRGGGLSNEQYF
.	.	TRBV6-5	TRBJ1-2	TGTGCCAGCAGTTTTCAGTCTTTCTATGGCTACACCTTC	CASSFQSFYGYTF
.	.	TRBV5-4	TRBJ1-1	TGTGCCAGCAGCCGGCAAACGGGAACCATGAACACTGAAGCTTTCTTT	CASSRQTGTMNTEAFF
once	TRBD2	TRBV30	TRBJ2-7	TGTGGGGGAGGAGCGGGAGGCAACTACGAGCAGTACTTC	CGGGAGGNYEQYF
.	.	TRBV27	TRBJ2-2	TGTGCCAGCAGTTTAGTGTTGCGGGACACCGGGGAGCTGTTTTTT	CASSLVLRDTGELFF
.	.	TRBV5-4	TRBJ2-5	TGTGCCAGCAGCTCAGGGGGGACACAAGAGACCCAGTACTTC	CASSSGGTQETQYF
.	TRBD1	TRBV5-1	TRBJ2-2	TGCGCCAGCAGCACCAGGGACAGTCCGAACACCGGGGAGCTGTTTTTT	CASSTRDSPNTGELFF
.	.	TRBV19	TRBJ2-7	TGTGCCAGTAGGGAGAGGATCTACGAGCAGTACTTC	CASRERIYEQYF
.	TRBD2	TRBV29-1	TRBJ2-6	TGCAGCGTCGCAGGACTAGCGGGAGGGGCTGGGGCCAACGTCCTGACTTTC	CSVAGLAGGAGANVLTF
.	.	TRBV7-9	TRBJ2-7	TGTTCCAGCAGCCCGGGGTTTCAGCAGTACTTC	CSSSPGFQQYF
.	.	TRBV28	TRBJ1-1	TGTGCCAGCAGATGGGGGCAGAACACTGAAGCTTTCTTT	CASRWGQNTEAFF
.	.	TRBV7-2	TRBJ2-5	TGTGCCAGCAGCTTAGGACCTACAGGGGAGACCCAGTACTTC	CASSLGPTGETQYF
.	.	TRBV11-2	TRBJ2-7	TGTGCCAGCAGCTCCAGTGGCTTCCCGCGGGAGCAGTACTTC	CASSSSGFPREQYF
.	.	TRBV12-5	TRBJ1-1	TGTGCTAGTGGATGGGGCCGCAAGACTGAAGCTTTCTTT	CASGWGRKTEAFF
.	TRBD1	TRBV28	TRBJ2-1	TGTGCCAGCAGTTTCCGTCCCGGGACAGGGTTCATCGACGGGTTGGTACAGTTCTTC	CASSFRPGTGFIDGLVQFF
.	TRBD2	TRBV5-6	TRBJ2-3	TGTGCCAGCAGCTTGGTCGCGACTCGGGGGGCAGATACGCAGTATTTT	CASSLVATRGADTQYF
once	.	TRBV29-1	TRBJ1-2	TGCAGCGTGATCATCATGGGCAGCGGTGGCTACACCTTC	CSVIIMGSGGYTF
few	.	TRBV7-2	TRBJ2-3	TGTGCCAGCAGCTCTCCGTCGGATACGCAGTATTTT	CASSSPSDTQYF
.	.	TRBV6-5	TRBJ2-3	TGTGCCAGCCGCTCGGGAAACACAGATACGCAGTATTTT	CASRSGNTDTQYF
.	TRBD1	TRBV12-5	TRBJ1-3	TGTGCTAGTGCCCCACAGGGGTCTGGAAACACCATATATTTT	CASAPQGSGNTIYF
.	.	TRBV1	TRBJ2-5	TGCACCAGCAGCCTCCGGGACAGGGGGCAGAGGGAGACCCAGTACTTC	CTSSLRDRGQRETQYF
.	TRBD1	TRBV19	TRBJ2-2	TGTGCCAGTAGTCGCCAGGGACAGGTGACCGGGGAGCTGTTTTTT	CASSRQGQVTGELFF
.	TRBD2	TRBV7-9	TRBJ2-1	TGTGCCAGCAGCCCCCCCCTGACTAGCGGATACAATGAGCAGTTCTTC	CASSPPLTSGYNEQFF
.	.	TRBV5-5	TRBJ2-1	TGTGCCAGCAGCTTGAGCGGAAGCTCCTACAATGAGCAGTTCTTC	CASSLSGSSYNEQFF
.	TRBD1	TRBV5-4	TRBJ2-7	TGTGCCAGCAGCTTGGACAGGGGGCTCTACGAGCAGTACTTC	CASSLDRGLYEQYF